One TCR beta chain is described in this entry. Germline V gene lookup returns CDR1 SEHNR and CDR2 FQNEAQ (reference sequence). The ends lost 8 bases at V and 2 bases at J; junction bases unmatched: 11. The CDR3 is made up of 17 amino acids. This sample stems from a study of shared clonotypes between healthy human individuals. Deep was the level used in running the assay. Sequenced by immunoSEQ multiplex PCR; TCRdb stores in-frame clones only, minus some. The table shows about 640,000 clones, with about two thirds occurring only once. The specimen was memory CD4+ T cells sorted from blood. Subset given: CD45RA-negative fraction. The TCR was taken from a woman in her thirties in good health. This chain links TRBV7-9 with TRBJ2-3; 12 nucleotides line up with TRBD2. CDR3: CASSVGLAGQHTDTQYF. For the CDR3, the DNA is TGTGCCAGCTCTGTGGGACTAGCGGGCCAACACACAGATACGCAGTATTTT.